The 18 T cell receptor beta chains in this list originate from one sample, sequenced in a study of cytomegalovirus exposure and HLA in healthy donors. PCR primers comprised 60 Vbeta and 13 Jbeta primers. Only in-frame clones appear in the TCRdb table, and some are missing; sequencing was by immunoSEQ multiplex PCR. The table includes about 160,000 clones, 70% to 80% detected once. The specimen was PBMCs. These receptors all come from a man aged 35 to 55 in good health and CMV-seronegative.

Details on this clone: At one of its ends the junction is not consistent with the germline gene, which may arise from a read error. This chain connects TRBV7-7 to TRBJ2-2; D ambiguous. The CDR3 is 13 residues long. CDR1 and CDR2 from the germline V gene are SSHAT and FNYEAQ (reference sequence). CDR3 in DNA: TGTGCTAGCAGCTTAGCCCCGGCCGGGGAGCTGTTTTTT. The encoded protein is CASSLAPAGELFF.

J is TRBJ1-2 and V is TRBV14, with D possibly TRBD1 on 5 matching bases. The germline CDR1 and CDR2 sequences are SGHDN and FVKESK. This CDR3 comprises 17 residues. Trimming took 0 bases from V and 4 from J, leaving 18 bases between them. In nucleotides, the CDR3 is TGTGCCAGCAGCCAAGAAGAGTTCGTGACAGCTGCCTATGGCTACACCTTC. Translation: CASSQEEFVTAAYGYTF.

The chain is built from TRBV6-6 and TRBJ2-1; unclear D gene. V was shortened by 7 bases and J by 2 bases, with 9 bases between the two germline ends. Per germline, CDR1 MNHNY and CDR2 SVGAGI (reference sequence). The CDR3 covers 13 residues. Written as DNA, the CDR3 is TGTGCCAGCACCCTTAATCCCTACAATGAGCAGTTCTTC. It yields the protein CASTLNPYNEQFF.

The chain joins TRBV28 to TRBJ1-3; the match to TRBD1 covers 10 bases. V lost 3 bases, J lost 6 bases, and 2 bases stayed unmatched. This CDR3 is built from 14 residues. Germline CDR1 and CDR2: MDHEN and SYDVKM. The CDR3 sequence: CASSFGTGVNTIYF. CDR3 DNA: TGTGCCAGCAGTTTCGGGACAGGGGTAAACACCATATATTTT. Filled out from reference TRBV28 and TRBJ1-3, the complete variable domain reads DVKVTQSSRYLVKRTGEKVFLECVQDMDHENMFWYRQDPGLGLRLIYFSYDVKMKEKGDIPEGYSVSREKKERFSLILESASTNQTSMYLCASSFGTGVNTIYFGEGSWLTVV.

This clone was seen just once. V is TRBV7-9 and J is TRBJ2-1, with D perhaps matching TRBD2 (5 bases). CDR1 and CDR2 from the germline V gene are SEHNR and FQNEAQ (reference sequence). This CDR3 has 16 amino acids. Trimming took off 1 base at V and 1 base at J, with 11 bases between the two ends. The CDR3 sequence is CASSLGAGNSYNEQFF. The DNA for the CDR3 is TGTGCCAGCAGCTTAGGGGCGGGCAATTCCTACAATGAGCAGTTCTTC.

The gene calls are TRBV30 and TRBJ1-1; D is possibly TRBD1 (5 bases). Trimming removed 0 bases at V and 0 bases at J, with 11 bases between. This CDR3 comprises 15 residues. From germline, CDR1 is GTSNPN and CDR2 SVGIG (reference sequence). In DNA, the CDR3 is TGTGCCTGGAGTGTATGGAGACAGTTGAACACTGAAGCTTTCTTT. As protein: CAWSVWRQLNTEAFF.

This clone was recorded a few times. V usage is TRBV7-2 and J usage is TRBJ1-5; D may be TRBD1 (5 bases). CDR1 is SGHTA and CDR2 is FQGNSA in the germline V gene. The CDR3 totals 15 residues. Between the trimmed V and J ends, which lost 2 bases and 2 bases, there was a span of 10 bases. CDR3 DNA: TGTGCCAGCAGCTTACACGGGGGGGGCAATCAGCCCCAGCATTTT. Its translation is CASSLHGGGNQPQHF.

This clone was counted a single time. The chain employs TRBV5-1 and TRBJ1-1; 7 bases line up with TRBD1. The CDR3 is 15 amino acids. Germline loops: CDR1 SGHRS, CDR2 YFSETQ. The junction had 2 bases not matched to a gene; V was cut back by 0 bases and J by 0 bases. The CDR3 here is CASSLVQGVNTEAFF. CDR3 coding DNA: TGCGCCAGCAGCTTGGTTCAGGGGGTGAACACTGAAGCTTTCTTT.

The rearrangement joins TRBV6-1 to TRBJ1-2; 9 positions agree with TRBD1. Trimming took 11 bases from V and 4 from J; bases not matched to a gene: 5. This CDR3 contains 12 residues. Looked up from germline, CDR1 is MNHNS and CDR2 is SASEGT. CDR3 region: CAGTGSPYGYTF. In DNA, the CDR3 is TGTGCCGGGACAGGGTCTCCCTATGGCTACACCTTC.

This sequence joins TRBV30 and TRBJ2-7; 8 bases fit TRBD2. CDR3 length: 16 amino acids. Germline CDR1 reads GTSNPN; CDR2 reads SVGIG (reference sequence). After removal of 4 bases from V and 3 bases from J, the junction contained 14 bases not matched to a gene. The chain's CDR3 is CAWMLGSGLAGYEQYF. In nucleotides, the CDR3 is TGTGCCTGGATGCTCGGATCGGGTCTAGCGGGCTACGAGCAGTACTTC.

As DNA, the CDR3 is TGTGCCAGCAGCCAGGAGATAGCGGGAGCTTACAATGAGCAGTTCTTC. As protein: CASSQEIAGAYNEQFF. V and J are TRBV4-2 and TRBJ2-1; 9 bases map to TRBD2. Germline loops: CDR1 LGHNA, CDR2 YNFKEQ. Trimming at V came to 3 bases and at J to 4 bases, leaving 7 bases not matched to a gene. This CDR3 is built from 16 residues.

The rearrangement links TRBV19 to TRBJ2-1; TRBD2 matches 10 bases. Germline values: CDR1 LNHDA, CDR2 SQIVND (reference sequence). V shed 6 bases and J 4 bases; nucleotides not matched to a gene: 6. CDR3 length: 15 residues. CDR3 in amino acids: CASSRELAGYNEQFF. Here the CDR3 DNA reads TGTGCCAGTAGCAGGGAACTAGCGGGGTACAATGAGCAGTTCTTC. Full variable domain (rest looked up from reference TRBV19 and TRBJ2-1): DGGITQSPKYLFRKEGQNVTLSCEQNLNHDAMYWYRQDPGQGLRLIYYSQIVNDFQKGDIAEGYSVSREKKESFPLTVTSAQKNPTAFYLCASSRELAGYNEQFFGPGTRLTVL.

The chain carries TRBV18 and TRBJ2-7; TRBD1 might be the D (6 bases). The V and J ends lost 4 bases and 4 bases respectively, with 14 bases between them. The CDR3 is 14 amino acids. Germline V lookup: CDR1 KGHSH, CDR2 LQKENI. The CDR3 loop reads CASSRTGISYEQYF. CDR3 in DNA: TGTGCCAGCTCACGCACAGGGATCTCATACGAGCAGTACTTC. The variable domain in full, with the rest retrieved from reference TRBV18 and TRBJ2-7, is NAGVMQNPRHLVRRRGQEARLRCSPMKGHSHVYWYRQLPEEGLKFMVYLQKENIIDESGMPKERFSAEFPKEGPSILRIQQVVRGDSAAYFCASSRTGISYEQYFGPGTRLTVT.

This rearrangement joins TRBV15 to TRBJ2-1, with 8 bases aligning to TRBD2. Trimming at V came to 0 bases and at J to 0 bases, leaving 7 bases not matched to a gene. Germline assignment: CDR1 LNHNV and CDR2 YYDKDF (reference sequence). CDR3 length: 18 amino acids. CDR3 in amino acids: CATSRDHSGNPSYNEQFF. CDR3 bases: TGTGCCACCAGCAGAGATCATAGCGGGAATCCCTCCTACAATGAGCAGTTCTTC.

The chain joins TRBV28 to TRBJ2-1; D perhaps matches TRBD2 (5 bases). Germline CDR1 reads MDHEN; CDR2 reads SYDVKM. The CDR3 length is 14 residues. Trimming shortened V by 8 bases and J by 0 bases, and 11 bases separated the two germline ends. The chain's CDR3 is CASQTGYSYNEQFF. The CDR3 DNA sequence: TGTGCCAGCCAAACGGGATACTCCTACAATGAGCAGTTCTTC. The variable domain in full, completed from reference TRBV28 and TRBJ2-1, reads DVKVTQSSRYLVKRTGEKVFLECVQDMDHENMFWYRQDPGLGLRLIYFSYDVKMKEKGDIPEGYSVSREKKERFSLILESASTNQTSMYLCASQTGYSYNEQFFGPGTRLTVL.

This rearrangement joins TRBV11-1 to TRBJ1-1, with a possible D match to TRBD1 (5 bases). Germline V gene lookup returns CDR1 SGHAT and CDR2 FQDESV (reference sequence). The V end was cut by 5 bases, the J end by 4 bases, with 11 bases between. There are 13 residues in the CDR3. The CDR3 bases are TGTGCCAGCAGCCCGACAGTACGCACTGAAGCTTTCTTT. Protein product: CASSPTVRTEAFF.

The chain carries TRBV6-5 and TRBJ1-1; a weak D match, TRBD1 (5 bases). The ends were cut back, 0 bases at V and 6 bases at J, with 17 bases in the middle. Germline V gives CDR1 MNHEY, CDR2 SVGAGI. The CDR3 runs to 16 residues. The CDR3 nucleotides are TGTGCCAGCAGTTACTCACGGACACGGGGGGTGTCTGAAGCTTTCTTT. This translates into CASSYSRTRGVSEAFF.

This clone appeared a single time. The chain joins TRBV5-1 to TRBJ1-4; tentatively, D is TRBD1 (6 bases). Germline lookup yields CDR1 SGHRS and CDR2 YFSETQ. CDR3 size: 13 residues. Deletions cut 5 bases from V and 4 bases from J, with 9 bases between. CDR3: CASSQGINEKLFF. The CDR3 DNA is TGCGCCAGCAGTCAGGGGATTAATGAAAAACTGTTTTTT. Variable domain in full (rest from reference TRBV5-1 and TRBJ1-4): KAGVTQTPRYLIKTRGQQVTLSCSPISGHRSVSWYQQTPGQGLQFLFEYFSETQRNKGNFPGRFSGRQFSNSRSEMNVSTLELGDSALYLCASSQGINEKLFFGSGTQLSVL.